The entry that follows covers one T cell receptor (beta chain) sequence. This clone was seen a few times. No antigen is known for it. No base-level quality is on record; no much larger clone is a single base apart. The donors were included in the validation cohort of 90 to 150 subjects, a group kept apart from the roughly 700-subject first cohort. The germline V gene encodes CDR1 SEHNR and CDR2 FQNEAQ (reference sequence). There are 15 amino acids in the CDR3, from cysteine to phenylalanine inclusive. The sequence is cut down to CDR3 DNA, 45 bases in frame from base 1. From V the trimming removes 6 bases and from J it removes 3 bases, while the gene matches leave 7 bases of the junction unaccounted for. The sample belongs to a study of cytomegalovirus exposure and HLA in healthy donors (dated by TCRdb to the late 2010s). With respect to the entire study: According to a later analysis, one platform produced both the roughly 110 validation repertoires and the 550 to 800 repertoires of the first cohort. In addition to the first cohort of 666 subjects, a separate validation cohort of about 120 different subjects was used. The study combined high-throughput TCR immunosequencing, statistical association of individual TCRs with disease status, and machine learning to predict cytomegalovirus infection status. The aim of the study was to test whether cataloging public T cell receptors could identify signatures of past pathogen exposure. Points the paper makes about the study in general: A later analysis found that TCRs clustered in the first cohort also tended to co-occur in the 95 to 150 validation repertoires, with 94% of cluster scores above 0. In vitro tests confirmed that three of the cytomegalovirus-associated TCR beta chains recognize cytomegalovirus antigens. The study gave a list of around 170 TCR beta chains associated with cytomegalovirus. According to the authors, the approach could potentially be generalized to other disease states and immunological phenotypes. Cytomegalovirus status was reported to be diagnosed by the classifier with high specificity and sensitivity in both the original and validation cohorts. Most TCR sequences were seen in very few donors, while some public TCRs were found in many individuals. The validation cohort had no HLA typing available for a later analysis, so co-occurrence within that cohort was assessed over all 110 or so repertoires.

Libraries were made using the immunoSEQ multiplex PCR assay. The published analysis was carried out like this. To diagnose cytomegalovirus status from the catalog of TCR beta chain sequences, a statistical classification framework was built. As stored in TCRdb, this immuneACCESS dataset retains in-frame rearrangements with V and J assigned. A fraction of the clones does not appear; measured against another copy, unresolved V genes explain less than half of the discrepancy, and the remainder lacks a known reason. D and trimming were read from the DNA, whereas the V and J calls and clone size are those reported in that table. Counted in this sample were roughly 180,000 clones; roughly 82% of them appeared once. The ten largest account for over 5.5% of the sample.

This clonotype originated in a young man in good health and CMV-seropositive. The chain employs TRBV7-9 and TRBJ2-7, and TRBD1 matches 11 of the central bases. Sequencing input: PBMCs. The sequence in DNA is TGTGCCAGCAGACCGGGACAGGGGGTCGACTACGAGCAGTACTTC. Its protein reads: CASRPGQGVDYEQYF.